This T cell receptor beta chain was sequenced during a study of early T cells in non-severe SARS-CoV-2 infection. The protocol attached unique molecular identifiers to individual cDNA molecules. TCRdb recomputed calls from the 5' RACE reads with MiXCR, one row per CDR3 protein. The sample shows about 100,000 distinct CDR3 sequences, under 15% of them seen only once. The V gene end was trimmed by 3 bases and the J gene end by 12 bases; junction bases not matched to a gene: 5. Germline V gives CDR1 GTSNPN, CDR2 SVGIG (reference sequence). The CDR3 totals 12 residues. The V call is TRBV30, the J call TRBJ2-3, with 11 positions matching TRBD2. Sequences were obtained from whole blood. This clonotype was sampled from an adult who was a healthcare worker with PCR-confirmed SARS-CoV-2 infection or an uninfected control (not recorded which). The CDR3 loop is CAWSGGLAGQYF. The DNA of the CDR3 is TGTGCCTGGAGCGGAGGACTAGCGGGTCAGTATTTT.